This record concerns one TCR beta chain sequence. As yet, its antigen is unknown. The protocol was immunoSEQ multiplex PCR, while the TCRdb copy is restricted to in-frame clones and leaves out a portion. The sample includes about 65,000 clones, 87% of them seen just once. This entry belongs to a study of OX40 agonist ivuxolimab in advanced cancers. Whole-study context: The mean age was approximately 60 years, ranging from 23 to 79, with 80% to 85% of participants male. Of the patients, three showed partial responses, one with hepatocellular carcinoma and two with cutaneous melanoma. The study's findings and limits: Clonal expansion by week 6 occurred in CD4+ and CD8+ blood T cells (at 0.1 to 3.0 mg/kg).

Looked up from germline, CDR1 is MNHEY and CDR2 is SVGAGI. V lost 5 bases and J lost 2, with 13 bases in between. CDR3 length equals 14 residues. The sample was CD4+ or CD8+ T cells sorted from blood, taken in a trial of the OX40 agonist ivuxolimab. The V gene is TRBV6-5, the J gene TRBJ2-7, with D maybe TRBD1 (6 bases). This receptor was taken from an adult with an advanced solid tumor such as melanoma, head and neck, liver or kidney cancer. Here the CDR3 reads CASSNQQGPYEQYF. CDR3 coding DNA: TGTGCCAGCAGTAACCAACAGGGTCCCTACGAGCAGTACTTC.